This T cell receptor (beta chain) was retrieved from a study of control samples from healthy donors and cancer patients. Trimming took 3 bases from V and 7 from J, leaving 10 bases between them. This CDR3 spans 14 amino acids. Germline V CDR1 and CDR2: SEHNR, FQNEAQ (reference sequence). Some clones are missing from TCRdb's copy, which holds only in-frame ones; the method was immunoSEQ multiplex PCR. Here the sample spans approximately 160,000 clones, about nine tenths being singletons. Sequencing was done on a sample of blood. The J gene is TRBJ1-6, the V gene TRBV7-9, with D unclear. This TCR was sampled from a woman aged 40 to 50 in good health. The chain's CDR3 is CASSFVLPNSPLHF. CDR3 nucleotide sequence: TGTGCCAGCAGCTTTGTCTTACCAAATTCACCCCTCCACTTT.